These T cell receptor beta chains were read from a single sample in a study of cytomegalovirus exposure and HLA in healthy donors. Generated by immunoSEQ multiplex PCR, the TCRdb table keeps only in-frame clones and is missing some. The data contain about 360,000 clones, roughly 85% of them seen just once; the ten biggest clones take up roughly 0.82%. The specimen sequenced was PBMCs. All receptors derive from a woman aged 18-29 years in good health and CMV-seronegative. Each CDR3 is given with its conserved first and last residue. D genes are given only for firm matches. Some rows mark clone size as missing; the rest say once, few, many or name a class of expanded clone.

>TRBD1|TRBJ1-5|once|TRBV28
CASTGGQRNQPQHF
TGTGCCAGCACCGGGGGACAGCGAAATCAGCCCCAGCATTTT
>TRBD2|TRBJ2-2|many|TRBV27
CASRAGLETGELFF
TGTGCCAGCAGGGCGGGACTAGAAACCGGGGAGCTGTTTTTT
>TRBD2|TRBJ2-7|once|TRBV28
CASSPVGLAGGLGYEQYF
TGTGCCAGCAGTCCCGTGGGACTAGCGGGAGGGTTGGGGTACGAGCAGTACTTC
>TRBD1|TRBJ2-1|-|TRBV6-1
CASSEWGQGRSYNEQFF
TGTGCCAGCAGTGAATGGGGACAGGGGAGGTCCTACAATGAGCAGTTCTTC
>TRBD2|TRBJ2-1|-|TRBV29-1
CSVLLRVAGGTYNEQFF
TGCAGCGTTCTCCTTCGCGTAGCGGGAGGGACTTACAATGAGCAGTTCTTC
>-|TRBJ2-1|-|TRBV27
CASSTPTRDSYNEQFF
TGTGCCAGCAGTACCCCAACACGGGACTCCTACAATGAGCAGTTCTTC
>-|TRBJ1-2|-|TRBV4-1
CASSQEQGNYGYTF
TGCGCCAGCAGCCAAGAGCAGGGGAACTATGGCTACACCTTC
>-|TRBJ2-7|-|TRBV30
CAWIQGHEQYF
TGTGCCTGGATACAGGGCCACGAGCAGTACTTC
>-|TRBJ1-1|-|TRBV6-6
CASSYSISRWNTEAFF
TGTGCCAGCAGTTACTCGATTAGCCGCTGGAACACTGAAGCTTTCTTT
>-|TRBJ2-3|-|TRBV5-5
CASTPGRSLSTDTQYF
TGTGCCAGCACCCCGGGGAGGTCTCTTAGCACAGATACGCAGTATTTT
>-|TRBJ2-7|-|TRBV6-5
CASSSNPRSAAYEQYF
TGTGCCAGCAGTTCCAACCCTAGGAGCGCCGCCTACGAGCAGTACTTC
>-|TRBJ2-7|-|TRBV7-9
CASSPLGGPHEQYF
TGTGCCAGCAGCCCCCTCGGAGGGCCCCACGAGCAGTACTTC
>-|TRBJ1-5|-|TRBV6-5
CASRHQGFDQPQHF
TGTGCCAGCAGACATCAGGGATTCGATCAGCCCCAGCATTTT
>TRBD2|TRBJ2-7|-|TRBV18
CASSPRSAGGNSYEQYF
TGTGCCAGCTCACCACGTTCAGCGGGAGGGAATTCCTACGAGCAGTACTTC
>-|TRBJ1-5|few|TRBV19
CASSTRTFNQPQHF
TGTGCCAGTAGTACTCGGACATTCAATCAGCCCCAGCATTTT
>-|TRBJ1-1|few|TRBV7-6
CASSLGAGLMNTEAFF
TGTGCCAGCAGCTTAGGGGCAGGGCTAATGAACACTGAAGCTTTCTTT
>-|TRBJ2-7|-|TRBV5-1
CASSFSATSYEQYF
TGCGCCAGCAGCTTTAGCGCAACCTCCTACGAGCAGTACTTC
>TRBD2|TRBJ2-3|-|TRBV18
CASSPLGLAGNTDTQYF
TGTGCCAGCTCACCCCTAGGACTAGCGGGAAACACAGATACGCAGTATTTT
>TRBD1|TRBJ2-5|-|TRBV28
CASLRQGAGETQYF
TGTGCCAGCCTTCGACAGGGGGCGGGGGAGACCCAGTACTTC
>TRBD2|TRBJ2-4|-|TRBV9
CASSVGLAGGGNIQYF
TGTGCCAGCAGCGTAGGGCTAGCGGGAGGCGGAAACATTCAGTACTTC
>-|TRBJ1-2|-|TRBV13
CASSLVDSNYGYTF
TGTGCCAGCAGCTTAGTGGACAGTAACTATGGCTACACCTTC
>TRBD2|TRBJ2-1|-|TRBV13
CASSLGTSGARDEQFF
TGTGCCAGCAGCTTAGGGACTAGCGGGGCTAGGGATGAGCAGTTCTTC
>-|TRBJ2-7|-|TRBV2
CASSEEARGEQYF
TGTGCCAGCAGTGAAGAAGCCCGGGGCGAGCAGTACTTC
>TRBD1|TRBJ2-7|-|TRBV4-1
CASSQTGGYEQYF
TGCGCCAGCAGCCAAACAGGGGGCTACGAGCAGTACTTC
>-|TRBJ2-1|once|TRBV4-2
CASSENRNEQFF
TGTGCCAGCAGCGAGAATAGAAATGAGCAGTTCTTC